Listed below are T cell receptor beta chains from one sample, sequenced in a study of OX40 agonist ivuxolimab in advanced cancers. Libraries were prepared by immunoSEQ multiplex PCR; TCRdb keeps only in-frame clonotypes and omits some of them. The data show tens of thousands of clones, with roughly nine tenths seen just once and around 0.8% held by the top ten. Source: CD4+ or CD8+ T cells sorted from blood, taken in a trial of the OX40 agonist ivuxolimab. These receptors all come from an adult with an advanced solid tumor such as melanoma, head and neck, liver or kidney cancer. The CDR3 runs from the conserved cysteine through the conserved F or W.

>TRBJ2-2|TRBV7-9
CASSSTVTEPNTGELFF
>TRBJ2-3|TRBV5-1
CASSVQGFGGRATDTQYF
>TRBJ2-7|TRBV9
CASSPRRSPGRVDEQYF
>TRBJ2-7|TRBV19
CASSNPGQESYEQYF
>TRBJ2-7|TRBV21-1
CASNLPGHLRRTYEQYF
>TRBJ2-7|TRBV7-6
CASSWKTGSEQYF
>TRBJ2-5|TRBV19
CASSIASRGRETQYF
>TRBJ2-7|TRBV4-2
CASSQEWGYEQYF
>TRBJ2-5|TRBV7-2
CASSLSGRGGETQYF
>TRBJ2-1|TRBV2
CASSEAGLPINEQFF
>TRBJ2-7|TRBV6-1
CASCTAGAQNEQYF
>TRBJ2-2|TRBV18
CASSPSQGLSWIGELFF
>TRBJ2-5|TRBV28
CASSGERGQYF
>TRBJ1-2|TRBV28
CASSLDRDGGYGYTF
>TRBJ1-1|TRBV28
CASSLLGTGGDGEAFF
>TRBJ2-7|TRBV6-6
CASSYSAGRGYEQYF
>TRBJ2-3|TRBV2
CASSDRRTDTQYF
>TRBJ2-2|TRBV28
CASSLLQANTGELFF
>TRBJ1-1|TRBV19
CASSIDVQGYTEAFF
>TRBJ1-2|TRBV30
CAWSVPLSALYGYTF